The 7 T cell receptor beta chains in this list originate from one sample, sequenced in a study of OX40 agonist ivuxolimab in advanced cancers. The assay was immunoSEQ multiplex PCR, and TCRdb's table has in-frame clones only and misses some. The sample has around 59,000 clones, about nine tenths seen once. The material sequenced was CD4+ or CD8+ T cells sorted from blood, taken in a trial of the OX40 agonist ivuxolimab. The receptors were gathered from an adult with an advanced solid tumor such as melanoma, head and neck, liver or kidney cancer.

The chain combines TRBV28 with TRBJ2-7; 9 nucleotides agree with TRBD1. The CDR3 consists of 14 residues. Trimming took 6 bases from V and 7 from J; bases not matched to a gene: 10. Germline V gives CDR1 MDHEN, CDR2 SYDVKM. In nucleotides, the CDR3 is TGTGCCAGCAGCATCCCGGACAGGGGAGGGGAGCAGTACTTC. It is translated as CASSIPDRGGEQYF. The whole variable domain, filled in from reference TRBV28 and TRBJ2-7, reads DVKVTQSSRYLVKRTGEKVFLECVQDMDHENMFWYRQDPGLGLRLIYFSYDVKMKEKGDIPEGYSVSREKKERFSLILESASTNQTSMYLCASSIPDRGGEQYFGPGTRLTVT.

The chain carries TRBV29-1 and TRBJ2-5; D is tentatively TRBD1 or TRBD2 (5 bases each). CDR3 length: 12 residues. The V end lost 3 bases, the J end lost 5 bases, and 10 bases lay between the germline ends. Germline CDR1 is SQVTM and CDR2 is ANQGSEA. CDR3 sequence (DNA): TGCAGCGTTGACGGCTGGGGGGAGACCCAGTACTTC. This translates into CSVDGWGETQYF.

The chain is built from TRBV5-4 and TRBJ2-1, with D tentatively TRBD2 (6 bases). The ends were cut back, 4 bases at V and 5 bases at J, with 19 bases in the middle. This CDR3 contains 16 residues. From germline, CDR1 is SGHNT and CDR2 YYREEE (reference sequence). The CDR3 sequence: CASSPSARGTHNEQFF. CDR3 nucleotide sequence: TGTGCCAGCAGCCCCTCAGCTCGGGGGACGCACAATGAGCAGTTCTTC.

J is TRBJ2-7 and V is TRBV4-3; TRBD2 is a possible D gene (5 bases). This CDR3 is built from 16 residues. Between the trimmed V and J ends, which lost 0 bases and 0 bases, there was a span of 12 bases. The germline V gene has CDR1 LGHNA and CDR2 YSLEER. CDR3 coding DNA: TGCGCCAGCAGCCAAGAAGGAAACGGGAACTCCTACGAGCAGTACTTC. The encoded protein is CASSQEGNGNSYEQYF.

This chain uses TRBV5-3 with TRBJ2-7; D is ambiguous. TRBV5-3 is an ORF; its function is uncertain. The V and J ends lost 0 bases and 2 bases respectively, with 6 bases between them. The CDR3 runs 13 residues. In DNA form, the CDR3 reads TGTGCCAGAAGCTTGGAATGGCCCTACGAGCAGTACTTC. Its protein product is CARSLEWPYEQYF.

The CDR3 nucleotides read TGTGCCAGCAGTTCACTAGCGGGAGGCTACGAGCAGTACTTC. Translated, it gives CASSSLAGGYEQYF. The gene calls are TRBV27 and TRBJ2-7; the match to TRBD2 covers 12 bases. This CDR3 comprises 14 residues. With 4 bases clipped from V and 3 bases from J, the junction kept 1 base outside the gene matches. From germline, CDR1 is MNHEY and CDR2 SMNVEV (reference sequence).

This chain uses TRBV6-5 with TRBJ1-2; 9 nucleotides match TRBD1. The CDR3 sequence is 14 residues long. Trimming took 0 bases from V and 4 from J; bases not matched to a gene: 0. Germline V gives CDR1 MNHEY, CDR2 SVGAGI. The CDR3 here is CASSYSTGGYGYTF. The CDR3 DNA is TGTGCCAGCAGTTACTCGACAGGGGGCTATGGCTACACCTTC.